These 27 T cell receptor beta chains were all obtained from the same sample, sequenced in a study of blood T cell repertoires in COVID-19. Clones were read by immunoSEQ multiplex PCR, and TCRdb kept only the in-frame ones, dropping some. The sample shows some 200,000 clones, 94% of them seen only once. Specimen: peripheral blood. Source of these receptors: a man aged 25-40 years with COVID-19, enrolled during active disease.

The chain joins TRBV10-2 to TRBJ2-5; 10 bases match TRBD2. This CDR3 spans 15 amino acids. Germline values: CDR1 WSHSY, CDR2 SAAADI. Losses at the gene ends were 5 bases for V and 2 bases for J; bases not matched to a gene: 5. The CDR3 loop is CASSYLAGEQETQYF. CDR3 sequence (DNA): TGCGCCAGCAGTTACCTAGCGGGGGAACAAGAGACCCAGTACTTC.

The CDR3 loop reads CASSRGGTLEAFF. The CDR3 DNA reads as TGTGCCAGCAGCAGGGGGGGGACACTTGAAGCTTTCTTT. The chain uses TRBV7-2 and TRBJ1-1; maybe TRBD1 (6 bases). The CDR3 runs to 13 residues. V was trimmed by 5 bases and J by 7 bases, leaving 14 bases between them. Per the germline V gene, CDR1 is SGHTA and CDR2 is FQGNSA.

The chain has TRBV5-1 and TRBJ2-7; D is perhaps TRBD1 (6 bases). Germline loops: CDR1 SGHRS, CDR2 YFSETQ. V lost 4 bases and J lost 2, with 16 bases in between. The CDR3 runs to 15 residues. The CDR3, as DNA: TGCGCCAGCAGCGTGACGGACAGTGGGGCCTACGAGCAGTACTTC. Amino acid sequence: CASSVTDSGAYEQYF. The whole variable domain, filled in from reference TRBV5-1 and TRBJ2-7, reads KAGVTQTPRYLIKTRGQQVTLSCSPISGHRSVSWYQQTPGQGLQFLFEYFSETQRNKGNFPGRFSGRQFSNSRSEMNVSTLELGDSALYLCASSVTDSGAYEQYFGPGTRLTVT.

This sequence joins TRBV28 and TRBJ1-1; D is unresolved. This CDR3 has 14 amino acids. Looked up from germline, CDR1 is MDHEN and CDR2 is SYDVKM. With 5 bases removed from V and 7 bases from J, the gap between germline ends came to 17 bases. CDR3 amino acids: CASSGPGSLIEAFF. The CDR3 coding sequence is TGTGCCAGCAGTGGCCCGGGGTCCCTTATTGAAGCTTTCTTT. The whole variable domain, filled in from reference TRBV28 and TRBJ1-1, reads DVKVTQSSRYLVKRTGEKVFLECVQDMDHENMFWYRQDPGLGLRLIYFSYDVKMKEKGDIPEGYSVSREKKERFSLILESASTNQTSMYLCASSGPGSLIEAFFGQGTRLTVV.

The chain links TRBV12-5 to TRBJ1-5; D is unresolved. The CDR3 is made up of 14 amino acids. Germline CDR1 LGHNT, CDR2 FRNRAP. V shed 5 bases and J shed 5 bases, with 13 bases lying between them. CDR3 bases: TGTGCTAGTGGTCCCCCGGAGAGCTATCAGCCCCAGCATTTT. This sequence encodes CASGPPESYQPQHF.

This chain joins TRBV5-4 and TRBJ1-2, with TRBD1 identical over 9 bases. The CDR3 consists of 17 residues. Germline V gene sequence: CDR1 SGHNT, CDR2 YYREEE (reference sequence). With 2 bases clipped from V and 7 bases from J, the junction kept 15 bases outside the gene matches. In DNA, the CDR3 is TGTGCCAGCAGCTTAGTCTCTGGACAGGGGTTCTTCGGTGGCTACACCTTC. Protein sequence: CASSLVSGQGFFGGYTF.

Concerning this clone: The same CDR3 arises from other DNA sequences in this sample as well. The J gene is TRBJ1-1, the V gene TRBV5-1, with 9 bases that match TRBD1. The CDR3 spans 15 residues. From germline, CDR1 is SGHRS and CDR2 YFSETQ. V shed 4 bases, J shed 5 bases, and the junction held 9 bases outside the gene matches. The CDR3 protein is CASSPTTGGSTEAFF. The CDR3 DNA follows: TGCGCCAGCAGCCCCACAACAGGGGGCTCGACTGAAGCTTTCTTT.

The rearrangement links TRBV7-3 to TRBJ1-2; D gene ambiguous. V was trimmed by 2 bases and J by 2 bases, leaving 6 bases between them. The germline V gene has CDR1 SGHTA and CDR2 FQGTGA. There are 13 residues in the CDR3. The chain's CDR3 is CASSLSENYGYTF. The CDR3 coding sequence is TGTGCCAGCAGCTTATCGGAGAACTATGGCTACACCTTC.

The chain is built from TRBV19 and TRBJ2-7, with TRBD2 matching 8 bases. From germline, CDR1 is LNHDA and CDR2 SQIVND (reference sequence). CDR3 length: 14 amino acids. Losses at the gene ends were 5 bases for V and 3 bases for J; bases not matched to a gene: 6. CDR3 nucleotides: TGTGCCAGTAGTTCCTCGGGGGGGTACTACGAGCAGTACTTC. It is translated as CASSSSGGYYEQYF.

The V gene is TRBV7-9, the J gene TRBJ1-6; no reliable D call. V was shortened by 2 bases and J by 1 base, with 12 bases between the two germline ends. The V gene's germline CDR1 is SEHNR and CDR2 FQNEAQ (reference sequence). The CDR3 extends over 17 amino acids. The CDR3 protein is CASSLSEGISYNSPLHF. The CDR3 coding sequence is TGTGCCAGCAGCTTATCGGAGGGCATATCCTATAATTCACCCCTCCACTTT.

The chain is built from TRBV7-3 and TRBJ2-5; 9 bases agree with TRBD2. Germline V gene data show CDR1 as SGHTA and CDR2 as FQGTGA. This CDR3 is 15 amino acids long. J gave up 3 bases and V 5 bases, and 7 bases lay outside the gene matches. CDR3 coding DNA: TGTGCCAGCAGCGAAACCGGGACTAGCAAAGAGACCCAGTACTTC. It encodes CASSETGTSKETQYF.

This clone was detected a few times. V is TRBV6-6 and J is TRBJ1-5, with TRBD1 matching over 9 bases. The germline V gene encodes CDR1 MNHNY and CDR2 SVGAGI (reference sequence). Losses at the gene ends were 5 bases for V and 0 bases for J; bases not matched to a gene: 11. There are 18 residues in the CDR3. CDR3 protein: CASSPGQGFYHSNQPQHF. In DNA form, the CDR3 reads TGTGCCAGCAGTCCGGGACAGGGCTTCTATCATAGCAATCAGCCCCAGCATTTT.

The chain uses TRBV27 and TRBJ1-3, with 8 bases aligning to TRBD1. The V gene's germline CDR1 is MNHEY and CDR2 SMNVEV (reference sequence). V lost 5 bases and J lost 4; bases outside the gene matches: 4. The CDR3 has 14 residues. CDR3 sequence reads: CASSETGDGNTIYF. The CDR3 nucleotides read TGTGCCAGCAGTGAGACAGGGGACGGAAACACCATATATTTT.

The V and J genes are TRBV27 and TRBJ1-2; 7 bases are a match to TRBD1. Germline V CDR1 and CDR2: MNHEY, SMNVEV (reference sequence). This CDR3 comprises 13 residues. V shed 7 bases and J 4 bases; nucleotides not matched to a gene: 6. The DNA for the CDR3 is TGTGCCAGCAAAGGGGGCGGAATCTATGGCTACACCTTC. It yields the protein CASKGGGIYGYTF.

The V and J genes are TRBV7-2 and TRBJ2-5, with 9 bases fitting TRBD1. The CDR3 totals 16 residues. The germline CDR1 and CDR2 sequences are SGHTA and FQGNSA. J gave up 1 base and V 4 bases, and 7 bases lay outside the gene matches. The CDR3 protein is CASSYRDRVPQETQYF. The CDR3 coding sequence is TGTGCCAGCAGCTACCGGGACAGGGTACCCCAAGAGACCCAGTACTTC.

This clone was seen only a few times. The CDR3 region has the DNA TGCGCCAGCAGCCAGGCTAGGACAGGGGGCATCAATCAGCCCCAGCATTTT. This sequence encodes CASSQARTGGINQPQHF. This chain connects TRBV4-1 to TRBJ1-5; 11 bases match TRBD1. The CDR3 extends over 17 amino acids. Germline CDR1 reads MGHRA; CDR2 reads YSYEKL. V lost 3 bases to trimming and J lost 3 bases; unmatched junction nucleotides: 7.

V is TRBV5-1 and J is TRBJ1-1; 8 bases are shared with TRBD1. The CDR3 length is 14 residues. The V segment lost 3 bases and the J segment 3 bases; nucleotides outside the gene matches: 4. CDR1 and CDR2 (germline): SGHRS, YFSETQ. In DNA, the CDR3 is TGCGCCAGCAGCTACAGGGGGGGAGACACTGAAGCTTTCTTT. Translation gives CASSYRGGDTEAFF.

This chain uses TRBV12-3 or TRBV12-4 with TRBJ2-7; D is perhaps TRBD1 (5 bases). V lost 3 bases to trimming and J lost 7 bases, with 10 bases between them. The CDR3 sequence is 12 residues long. The CDR3 DNA sequence: TGTGCCAGCAGTTTTCAGGGTCGGGAGCAGTACTTC. Its translation is CASSFQGREQYF.

V usage is TRBV6-2 or TRBV6-3 and J usage is TRBJ2-3; D is possibly TRBD2 (6 bases). The CDR3 has 15 residues. Per germline, CDR1 MNHEY and CDR2 SVGEGT. V was clipped by 5 bases and J by 2 bases, with 14 bases between them. CDR3 loop: CASSAGTHTTDTQYF. In DNA form, the CDR3 reads TGTGCCAGCAGTGCCGGGACTCACACCACAGATACGCAGTATTTT.

The chain joins TRBV3-1 (or the pseudogene TRBV3-2) to TRBJ2-3; 7 bases line up with TRBD1. V shed 0 bases and J 6 bases; nucleotides not matched to a gene: 9. In germline, CDR1 is LGHDT, CDR2 YNNKEL (reference sequence). The CDR3 consists of 16 residues. CDR3 bases: TGTGCCAGCAGCCAAGACTCGAGACAGGGATATGATACGCAGTATTTT. This codes for CASSQDSRQGYDTQYF.

The CDR3 nucleotides are TGTGCCAGCAGTTTTCAGGTTAACACTGAAGCTTTCTTT. Its translation is CASSFQVNTEAFF. V is TRBV12-3 or TRBV12-4 and J is TRBJ1-1; D is uncertain. V shed 3 bases and J shed 2 bases, with 7 bases lying between them. CDR3 size: 13 residues.

The chain joins TRBV7-3 to TRBJ2-1; 8 bases agree with TRBD2. The J segment lost 7 bases and the V segment lost 5 bases, leaving 13 bases of the junction unmatched. The CDR3 length is 16 residues. The germline V gene encodes CDR1 SGHTA and CDR2 FQGTGA. The CDR3 loop reads CASSTRVGGARNEQFF. The CDR3 DNA reads as TGTGCCAGCAGCACCAGAGTCGGGGGGGCAAGAAATGAGCAGTTCTTC.

This chain connects TRBV27 to TRBJ2-2, with D unresolved. Germline loops: CDR1 MNHEY, CDR2 SMNVEV (reference sequence). The CDR3 contains 13 residues. The V gene lost 1 base and the J gene lost 7 bases, with 7 bases spanning the gap. This CDR3 is CASSLFPGGELFF. The CDR3 nucleotides read TGTGCCAGCAGTTTATTTCCGGGCGGGGAGCTGTTTTTT.

The rearrangement joins TRBV21-1 to TRBJ2-5; TRBD1, the table's D call, lacks a check against the DNA. TRBV21-1 has pseudogene status. The CDR3 consists of 14 residues. The CDR3 DNA follows: TGTGCCAGCAGCAAAGGGACAGCCCAAGAGACCCAGTACTTC. Translation gives CASSKGTAQETQYF.

This chain connects TRBV27 to TRBJ2-1; 9 positions agree with TRBD2. Unmatched junction bases numbered 14, after V lost 5 bases and J lost 6 bases. This CDR3 region has 17 residues. Looked up from germline, CDR1 is MNHEY and CDR2 is SMNVEV (reference sequence). CDR3 protein: CASSPRGGGALSNEQFF. The CDR3 coding sequence is TGTGCCAGCAGTCCGAGAGGCGGGGGGGCCCTTAGCAATGAGCAGTTCTTC.

The chain links TRBV5-1 to TRBJ2-5; 10 bases line up with TRBD2. This CDR3 has 16 residues. Germline values: CDR1 SGHRS, CDR2 YFSETQ. V was pared by 4 bases and J by 6 bases, with 12 bases of the junction left unmatched. As DNA, the CDR3 is TGCGCCAGCAGCGGGAGACTAGCGGGTTACTCTCAGACCCAGTACTTC. It translates to CASSGRLAGYSQTQYF. Full variable domain (remainder filled in from reference TRBV5-1 and TRBJ2-5): KAGVTQTPRYLIKTRGQQVTLSCSPISGHRSVSWYQQTPGQGLQFLFEYFSETQRNKGNFPGRFSGRQFSNSRSEMNVSTLELGDSALYLCASSGRLAGYSQTQYFGPGTRLLVL.

The chain has TRBV5-1 and TRBJ2-7, with D perhaps matching TRBD1 (6 bases). CDR1 is SGHRS, CDR2 YFSETQ, per germline. V lost 4 bases and J 5 bases, leaving 16 bases between the germline ends. The CDR3 has 14 residues. CDR3 sequence (DNA): TGCGCCAGCAGCACCCTTCCAGGGGCGGACGAGCAGTACTTC. Translation gives CASSTLPGADEQYF. Full variable domain (remainder filled in from reference TRBV5-1 and TRBJ2-7): KAGVTQTPRYLIKTRGQQVTLSCSPISGHRSVSWYQQTPGQGLQFLFEYFSETQRNKGNFPGRFSGRQFSNSRSEMNVSTLELGDSALYLCASSTLPGADEQYFGPGTRLTVT.